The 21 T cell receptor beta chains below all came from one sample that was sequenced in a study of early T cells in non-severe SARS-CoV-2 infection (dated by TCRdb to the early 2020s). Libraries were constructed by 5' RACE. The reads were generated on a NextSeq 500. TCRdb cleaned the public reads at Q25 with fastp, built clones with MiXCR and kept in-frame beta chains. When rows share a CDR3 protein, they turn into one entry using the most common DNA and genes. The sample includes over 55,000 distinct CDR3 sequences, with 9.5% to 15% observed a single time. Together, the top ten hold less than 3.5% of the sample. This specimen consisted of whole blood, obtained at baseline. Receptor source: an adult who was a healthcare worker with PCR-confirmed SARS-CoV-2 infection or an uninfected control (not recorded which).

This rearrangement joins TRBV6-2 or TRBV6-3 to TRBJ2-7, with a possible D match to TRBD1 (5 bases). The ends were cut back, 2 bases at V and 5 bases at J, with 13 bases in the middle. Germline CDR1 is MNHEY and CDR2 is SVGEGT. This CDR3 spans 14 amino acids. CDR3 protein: CASSYRTPRDEQYF. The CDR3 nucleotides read TGTGCCAGCAGTTACCGGACCCCCAGGGACGAGCAGTACTTC.

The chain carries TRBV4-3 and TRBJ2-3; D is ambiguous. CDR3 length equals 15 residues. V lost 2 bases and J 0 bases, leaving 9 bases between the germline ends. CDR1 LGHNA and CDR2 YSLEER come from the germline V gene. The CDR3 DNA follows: TGCGCCAGCAGCCAACGTAGTACTAGCACAGATACGCAGTATTTT. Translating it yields CASSQRSTSTDTQYF.

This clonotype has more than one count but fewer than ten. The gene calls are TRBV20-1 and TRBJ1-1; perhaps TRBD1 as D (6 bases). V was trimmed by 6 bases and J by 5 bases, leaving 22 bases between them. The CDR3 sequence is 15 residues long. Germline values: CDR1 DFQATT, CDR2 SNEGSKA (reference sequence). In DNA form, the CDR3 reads TGCAGTGCCACGGAGGTTGGGGGGCGTGGGACTGAAGCTTTCTTT. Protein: CSATEVGGRGTEAFF.

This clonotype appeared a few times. The CDR3 sequence is CASSPVDRAYEQYF. CDR3 bases: TGTGCCAGCAGCCCTGTGGACAGGGCCTACGAGCAGTACTTC. The gene calls are TRBV21-1 and TRBJ2-7; the table's D call of TRBD1 was not tested on the DNA. TRBV21-1 corresponds to a pseudogene. The CDR3 totals 14 residues.

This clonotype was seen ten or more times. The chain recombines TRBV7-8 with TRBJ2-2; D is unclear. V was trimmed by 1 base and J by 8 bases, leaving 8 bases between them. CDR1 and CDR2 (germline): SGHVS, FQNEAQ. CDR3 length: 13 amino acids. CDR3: CASSLVSSGELFF. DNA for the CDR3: TGTGCCAGCAGCTTAGTCTCCTCGGGGGAGCTGTTTTTT.

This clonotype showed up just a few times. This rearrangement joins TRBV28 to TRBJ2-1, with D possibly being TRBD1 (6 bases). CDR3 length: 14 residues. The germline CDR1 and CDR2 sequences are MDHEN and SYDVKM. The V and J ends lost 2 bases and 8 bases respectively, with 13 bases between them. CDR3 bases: TGTGCCAGCAGTTTAAACACAGGGCGTGATGAGCAGTTCTTC. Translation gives CASSLNTGRDEQFF.

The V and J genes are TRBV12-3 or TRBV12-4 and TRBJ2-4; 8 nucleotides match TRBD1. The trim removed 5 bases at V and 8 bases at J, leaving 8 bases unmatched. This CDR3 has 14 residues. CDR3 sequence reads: CASSPQGAWDIQYF. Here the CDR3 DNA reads TGTGCCAGCAGTCCCCAGGGGGCATGGGACATTCAGTACTTC.

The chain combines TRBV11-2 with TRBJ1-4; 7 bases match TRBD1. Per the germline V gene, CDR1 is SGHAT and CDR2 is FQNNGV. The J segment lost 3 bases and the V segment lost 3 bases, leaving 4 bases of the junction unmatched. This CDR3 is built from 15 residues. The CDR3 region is CASSLSGTANEKLFF. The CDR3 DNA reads TGTGCCAGCAGCTTGAGCGGGACAGCTAATGAAAAACTGTTTTTT.

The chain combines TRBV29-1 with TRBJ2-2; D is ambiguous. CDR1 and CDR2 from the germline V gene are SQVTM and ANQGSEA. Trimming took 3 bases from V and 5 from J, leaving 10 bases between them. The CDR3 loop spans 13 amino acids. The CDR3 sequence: CSVDRAGTGELFF. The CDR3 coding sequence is TGCAGCGTTGATAGGGCTGGTACCGGGGAGCTGTTTTTT.

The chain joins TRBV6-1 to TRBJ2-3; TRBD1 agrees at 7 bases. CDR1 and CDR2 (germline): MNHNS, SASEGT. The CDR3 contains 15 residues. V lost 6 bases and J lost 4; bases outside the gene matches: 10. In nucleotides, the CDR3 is TGTGCCAGCAGCCCGGCGACAGGGTTCCCAGATACGCAGTATTTT. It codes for CASSPATGFPDTQYF.

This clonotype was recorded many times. Here the CDR3 reads CASSLGQGLYYEQYF. The CDR3 DNA is TGTGCCAGCAGTCTGGGACAGGGTCTATACTACGAGCAGTACTTC. The V gene is TRBV12-3 or TRBV12-4, the J gene TRBJ2-7; 9 bases are shared with TRBD1. This CDR3 is built from 15 residues. Trimming took 5 bases from V and 3 from J; bases not matched to a gene: 8.

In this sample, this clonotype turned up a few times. The chain's CDR3 is CASSIDRSGEQFF. The CDR3 DNA is TGTGCCAGTAGTATAGACAGATCCGGTGAGCAGTTCTTC. This sequence joins TRBV19 and TRBJ2-1; unclear D gene. V dropped 0 bases and J dropped 9 bases, with 9 bases sitting between them. The CDR3 is made up of 13 amino acids. Germline V gives CDR1 LNHDA, CDR2 SQIVND (reference sequence).

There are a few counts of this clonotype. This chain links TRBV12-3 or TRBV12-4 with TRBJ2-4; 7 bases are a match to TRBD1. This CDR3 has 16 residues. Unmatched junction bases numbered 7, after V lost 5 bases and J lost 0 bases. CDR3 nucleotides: TGTGCCAGCAGTCCGGGACAGCGATTAGCCAAAAACATTCAGTACTTC. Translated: CASSPGQRLAKNIQYF.

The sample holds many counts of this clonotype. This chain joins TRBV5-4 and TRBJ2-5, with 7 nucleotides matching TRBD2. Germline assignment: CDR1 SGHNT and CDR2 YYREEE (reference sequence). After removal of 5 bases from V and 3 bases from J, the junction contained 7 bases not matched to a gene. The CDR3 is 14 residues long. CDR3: CASSPWSGEETQYF. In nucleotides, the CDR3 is TGTGCCAGCAGTCCCTGGAGCGGGGAAGAGACCCAGTACTTC.

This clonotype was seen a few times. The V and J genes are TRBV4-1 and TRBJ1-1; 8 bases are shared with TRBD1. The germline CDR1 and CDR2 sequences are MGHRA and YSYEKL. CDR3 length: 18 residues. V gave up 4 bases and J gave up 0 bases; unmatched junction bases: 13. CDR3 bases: TGCGCCAGCAGCCTTCGAAACACCGGGACAGGAATGAACACTGAAGCTTTCTTT. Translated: CASSLRNTGTGMNTEAFF.

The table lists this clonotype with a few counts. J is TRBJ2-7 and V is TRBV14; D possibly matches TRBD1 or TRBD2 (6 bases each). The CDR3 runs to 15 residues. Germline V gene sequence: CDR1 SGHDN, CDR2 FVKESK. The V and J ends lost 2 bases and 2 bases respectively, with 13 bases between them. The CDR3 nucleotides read TGTGCCAGCAGCCAATCGGGGGCCACTACCTACGAGCAGTACTTC. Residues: CASSQSGATTYEQYF.

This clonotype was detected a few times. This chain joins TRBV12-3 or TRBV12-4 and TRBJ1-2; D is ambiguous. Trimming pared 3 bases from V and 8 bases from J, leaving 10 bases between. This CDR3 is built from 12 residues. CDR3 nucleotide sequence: TGTGCCAGCAGTTTCAGTTGGGCAGGCTACACCTTC. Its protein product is CASSFSWAGYTF.

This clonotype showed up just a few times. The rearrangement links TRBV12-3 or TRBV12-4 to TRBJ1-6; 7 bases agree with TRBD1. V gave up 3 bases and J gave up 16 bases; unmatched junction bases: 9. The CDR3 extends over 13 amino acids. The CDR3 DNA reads TGTGCCAGCAGTTTGGGGCCAGGGGGTAGGCTCCACTTT. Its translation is CASSLGPGGRLHF.

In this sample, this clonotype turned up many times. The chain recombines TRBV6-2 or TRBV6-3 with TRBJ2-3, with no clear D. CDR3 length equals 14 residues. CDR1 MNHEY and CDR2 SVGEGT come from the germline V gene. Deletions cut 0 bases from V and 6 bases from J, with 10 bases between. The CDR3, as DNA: TGTGCCAGCAGTTACTCGATCCGGGTGGATACGCAGTATTTT. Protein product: CASSYSIRVDTQYF.

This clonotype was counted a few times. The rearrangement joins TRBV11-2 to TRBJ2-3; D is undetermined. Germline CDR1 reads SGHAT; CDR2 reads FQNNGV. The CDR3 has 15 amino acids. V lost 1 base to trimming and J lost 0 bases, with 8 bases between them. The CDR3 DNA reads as TGTGCCAGCAGCTTAGGGCTCGATAGCACAGATACGCAGTATTTT. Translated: CASSLGLDSTDTQYF.

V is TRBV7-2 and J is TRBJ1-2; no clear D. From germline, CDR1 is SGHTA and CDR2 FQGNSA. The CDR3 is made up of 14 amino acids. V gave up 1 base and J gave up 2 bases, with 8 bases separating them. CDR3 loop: CASSLVLKNYGYTF. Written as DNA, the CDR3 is TGTGCCAGCAGCTTAGTTCTGAAAAACTATGGCTACACCTTC.